The rows below give T cell receptor beta chains drawn from one sample of a study of shared clonotypes between healthy human individuals. The protocol was immunoSEQ multiplex PCR, while the TCRdb copy is restricted to in-frame clones and leaves out a portion. The sample carries about 1.5 million clones, 95% to 99% recorded once. What was sequenced was naive CD4+ T cells sorted from blood. These receptors all come from a man in his thirties or forties in good health. CDR3s include the opening cysteine and the closing phenylalanine or tryptophan. Each record gives: D gene, V gene, J gene, CDR3 DNA, CDR3 protein. The D gene is left open where the match is weak.

>NA|TRBV29-1|TRBJ1-4
TGCAGCCCCCGGAATAGGCAAGACTATGAAAAACTGTTTTTT
CSPRNRQDYEKLFF
>NA|TRBV9|TRBJ2-2
TGTGCCAGCAGCGTAACAGACGGGAGAACCGGGGAGCTGTTTTTT
CASSVTDGRTGELFF
>NA|TRBV29-1|TRBJ2-7
TGCAGCGTTCGATTAGAGGTCTCCGAGCAGTACTTC
CSVRLEVSEQYF
>TRBD1|TRBV5-5|TRBJ2-5
TGTGCCAGCAGGCCCCAGGGGGTGGAGACCCAGTACTTC
CASRPQGVETQYF
>NA|TRBV5-4|TRBJ2-7
TGTGCCAGCAGCGGCGCCGGGACGAGTTCCGAGCAGTACTTC
CASSGAGTSSEQYF
>NA|TRBV7-6|TRBJ2-7
TGTGCCAGCAGCTTAAGTGAGGGTACCCACGAGCAGTACTTC
CASSLSEGTHEQYF
>NA|TRBV29-1|TRBJ2-1
TGCAGCGTTGAGACAGAAGCCTACAATGAGCAGTTCTTC
CSVETEAYNEQFF
>TRBD2|TRBV7-8|TRBJ2-1
TGTGCCAGCAGCTTAGTGGTAGCGGGACATGAGCAGTTCTTC
CASSLVVAGHEQFF
>NA|TRBV18|TRBJ1-1
TGTGCCAGCTCACCAAAACAGAGGAACACTGAAGCTTTCTTT
CASSPKQRNTEAFF
>NA|TRBV11-2|TRBJ2-7
TGTGCCAGCAGCCCGTCGCCAGGGCCCTACGAGCAGTACTTC
CASSPSPGPYEQYF
>NA|TRBV18|TRBJ2-5
TGTGCCAGCTCACCACTTAACAGGGAGGAGACCCAGTACTTC
CASSPLNREETQYF
>TRBD1|TRBV6-5|TRBJ2-7
TGTGCCAGCCGGGACAGCTCCTACGAGCAGTACTTC
CASRDSSYEQYF
>NA|TRBV29-1|TRBJ1-1
TGCAGCGTTGAGGGACGAGCTAAGGGCACTGAAGCTTTCTTT
CSVEGRAKGTEAFF
>NA|TRBV5-8|TRBJ2-5
TGTGCCAGCAGCTTGGGGACAGCCCAAGAGACCCAGTACTTC
CASSLGTAQETQYF
>TRBD2|TRBV6-5|TRBJ2-5
TGTGCCAGCAGTTACTCCCTACTAGCGAGGGAGACCCAGTACTTC
CASSYSLLARETQYF
>NA|TRBV5-6|TRBJ2-1
TGTGCCAGCAGCTTATACCGAGGGGCCTCCTACAATGAGCAGTTCTTC
CASSLYRGASYNEQFF
>NA|TRBV28|TRBJ2-1
TGTGCCAGCAGTGGACCTTTAGGACTAACCTACAATGAGCAGTTCTTC
CASSGPLGLTYNEQFF
>NA|TRBV7-9|TRBJ1-2
TGTGCCAGCAGCTTAGCAGGGGACGGCTACACCTTC
CASSLAGDGYTF